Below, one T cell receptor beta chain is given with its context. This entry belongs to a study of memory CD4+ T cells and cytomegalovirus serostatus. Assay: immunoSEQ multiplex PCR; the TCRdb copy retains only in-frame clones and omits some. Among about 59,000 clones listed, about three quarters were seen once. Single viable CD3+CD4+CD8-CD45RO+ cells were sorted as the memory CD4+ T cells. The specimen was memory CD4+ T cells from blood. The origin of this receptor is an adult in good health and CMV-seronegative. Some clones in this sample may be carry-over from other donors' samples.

CDR3 region: CASSLSGGPNTGELFF. DNA for the CDR3: TGTGCCAGCAGCCTAAGCGGGGGGCCTAACACCGGGGAGCTGTTTTTT. J is TRBJ2-2 and V is TRBV7-9; 9 nucleotides line up with TRBD2. The J segment lost 2 bases and the V segment lost 5 bases, leaving 6 bases of the junction unmatched. The V gene's germline CDR1 is SEHNR and CDR2 FQNEAQ (reference sequence). CDR3 size: 16 residues.